A selection of T cell receptor beta chains follows, all from one sample in a study of blood T cell repertoires in COVID-19. Sequencing was performed with immunoSEQ multiplex PCR; in TCRdb, only in-frame clones are kept and a portion is missing. This repertoire shows roughly 120,000 clones, about 88% found once; its top ten account for under 4.5%. The material sequenced was peripheral blood. The receptors derive from a man aged 45-65 years with active COVID-19. Each CDR3 is given with its conserved first and last residue. The order of the fields is clone size, V gene, CDR3 length, D gene, J gene, CDR3 protein, CDR3 DNA. A D gene is named only where the DNA matches it firmly. A row's size may be missing; if present it is once, few, many or a size class.

-	TRBV2	14	-	TRBJ1-2	CASSDSGPLNGYTF	TGTGCCAGCAGTGATTCAGGGCCACTGAATGGCTACACCTTC
-	TRBV19	16	TRBD2	TRBJ2-5	CASSIDRRGGRETQYF	TGTGCCAGTAGTATAGATAGGAGGGGAGGGCGGGAGACCCAGTACTTC
-	TRBV12-3/TRBV12-4	13	TRBD1	TRBJ1-5	CASSPGGGQPQHF	TGTGCCAGCAGTCCAGGGGGCGGGCAGCCCCAGCATTTT
-	TRBV6-5	14	-	TRBJ1-1	CASSYGRDGGEAFF	TGTGCCAGCAGTTACGGGAGAGACGGAGGTGAAGCTTTCTTT
-	TRBV7-6	16	-	TRBJ2-1	CASSFGDRSSYNEQFF	TGTGCCAGCAGCTTTGGTGACAGGAGCTCCTACAATGAGCAGTTCTTC
-	TRBV7-2	14	-	TRBJ1-5	CASSLNQGNQPQHF	TGTGCCAGCAGCTTAAATCAGGGTAATCAGCCCCAGCATTTT
-	TRBV5-1	16	TRBD2	TRBJ2-1	CASSAGLAGTRGEQFF	TGCGCCAGCAGCGCGGGACTAGCGGGGACCAGGGGAGAGCAGTTCTTC
-	TRBV5-1	14	-	TRBJ2-3	CASSLVSSSGTQYF	TGCGCCAGCAGCTTGGTGAGCTCCTCGGGTACGCAGTATTTT
-	TRBV3-1/TRBV3-2	16	TRBD2	TRBJ2-1	CASSQPGTSSYNEQFF	TGTGCCAGCAGCCAACCCGGGACTAGCTCCTACAATGAGCAGTTCTTC
once	TRBV7-9	16	TRBD1	TRBJ2-3	CASSQTGQSGADTQYF	TGTGCCAGCAGCCAAACGGGACAGAGTGGGGCAGATACGCAGTATTTT
once	TRBV27	22	TRBD2	TRBJ2-3	CASSPTSSERGVSPTSTDTQYF	TGTGCCAGCAGTCCTACGTCTTCCGAGCGGGGGGTCTCTCCCACCTCCACAGATACGCAGTATTTT
-	TRBV6-2/TRBV6-3	17	TRBD1	TRBJ2-5	CASSYSRTKRGRETQYF	TGTGCCAGCAGTTACTCGAGAACGAAGAGGGGGCGGGAGACCCAGTACTTC
-	TRBV4-1	14	-	TRBJ1-4	CASSQVSSSEKLFF	TGCGCCAGCAGCCAAGTCTCCTCGAGTGAAAAACTGTTTTTT
once	TRBV7-2	13	-	TRBJ2-5	CASRFRGIETQYF	TGTGCCAGCAGGTTCAGGGGAATAGAGACCCAGTACTTC
-	TRBV11-2	15	TRBD2	TRBJ2-1	CASSRLAGSYNEQFF	TGTGCCAGCAGCAGACTAGCGGGTTCCTACAATGAGCAGTTCTTC
-	TRBV30	14	TRBD1	TRBJ2-3	CAWSTGQGLNTQYF	TGTGCCTGGAGTACGGGACAGGGTTTGAATACGCAGTATTTT
-	TRBV19	15	TRBD2	TRBJ2-3	CASSPGLGGTDTQYF	TGTGCCAGTAGTCCCGGACTAGGCGGAACAGATACGCAGTATTTT
-	TRBV11-2	18	-	TRBJ1-2	CASSSSGGAGGTNYGYTF	TGTGCCAGCAGCTCGTCCGGGGGAGCGGGGGGGACTAACTATGGCTACACCTTC
-	TRBV27	12	-	TRBJ2-1	CASSFRGGEQFF	TGTGCCAGCAGTTTTCGAGGAGGGGAGCAGTTCTTC
-	TRBV29-1	12	-	TRBJ2-5	CSVHRDVETQYF	TGCAGCGTTCACAGGGACGTGGAGACCCAGTACTTC
-	TRBV5-3	16	-	TRBJ1-5	CAGRKGTPYSNQPQHF	TGTGCCGGTCGGAAAGGGACACCTTATAGCAATCAGCCCCAGCATTTT
once	TRBV3-1/TRBV3-2	16	TRBD2	TRBJ2-3	CASSPSRVAGGDTQYF	TGTGCCAGCAGCCCGTCTAGGGTAGCGGGAGGGGATACGCAGTATTTT
-	TRBV12-5	14	TRBD1	TRBJ2-3	CASGLGQTTDTQYF	TGTGCTAGTGGCCTGGGACAGACCACAGATACGCAGTATTTT
-	TRBV7-8	16	TRBD2	TRBJ2-5	CASSLSGFSGRKTQYF	TGTGCCAGCAGCTTGTCGGGATTTAGCGGGAGAAAGACCCAGTACTTC
-	TRBV2	15	-	TRBJ1-1	CASSEALLRNTEAFF	TGTGCCAGCAGTGAAGCTCTCTTGCGGAACACTGAAGCTTTCTTT